This T cell receptor (beta chain) comes out of a study of spatial heterogeneity in lung cancer (dated by TCRdb to about 2019). In terms of the full investigation: More beta-chain than alpha-chain transcripts were consistently detected, likely reflecting higher beta-chain transcript abundance. Both alpha and beta chains were TCR-sequenced in hundreds of tumor regions, under 85 matched nontumor lung samples and 45 to 60 PBMC samples obtained at surgery. TCR alpha and beta repertoires were quantitatively compared across multiple tumor regions, matched nontumor lung and blood in non-small cell lung cancer. In the raw uncorrected reads, each unique combination of TCR and UMI appeared on average more than ten times. The study linked features of the TCR repertoire to counts of nonsynonymous mutations, which were determined by whole-exome sequencing of tumor tissue.

Ten or more counts support this clonotype. The antigen this receptor binds is unknown. Per-nucleotide qualities are absent, and no much larger clonotype sits a single base away. This beta chain is a stray read from a library made for alpha chains; its abundance is not meaningful. This specimen's time point label, per the study, means: sample taken at primary tumor resection. Whole RNA extracted from tumor and nontumor lung tissue, or from cryopreserved PBMC samples, was used for TCR sequencing without cell sorting. Samples were obtained from over 70 patients with early-stage, untreated non-small cell lung cancer from the lung TRACERx cohort. Patients were selected for TCR sequencing only if sufficient RNA was available from at least two tumor regions. Tumor and adjacent nontumor lung specimens were reviewed by a lung pathologist before selection. The research as a whole found: Additional single-cell paired TCR alpha and beta sequencing was considered necessary to confirm, at a functional level, the hypothesis that regional TCRs recognize regional mutations.

The method behind the library was 5' RACE. Sequenced on a NextSeq 500. In the TCR library protocol, a unique molecular identifier was attached to each TCR cDNA molecule so that PCR and sequencing errors could be corrected. Turning to the authors' computational methods: TCR identification, UMI-based error correction and CDR3 extraction were all carried out with Decombinator tools. Expanded TCRs were defined as those above a frequency of 2 per 1,000, corresponding to the top 1% of the tumor frequency distribution. Each repertoire was subsampled 100 times to 5,000 TCRs, after which Renyi diversity was computed with the R vegan package. CDR3 similarity networks were built from amino acid triplet string-kernel similarity, connecting CDR3s with pairwise similarity above 0.82. TCRdb took the public reads, trimmed them with fastp at Q25, ran MiXCR for clone calling and kept in-frame beta chains. Each entry merges the rows of one CDR3 protein and shows their most common DNA and genes. Clone size and V and J calls follow TCRdb, not the original study. A total of roughly 10,000 distinct CDR3 sequences appear in this sample, roughly 4% of them only once. The ten largest clones capture approximately 8% of the sample.

Inclusive of the bounding cysteine and phenylalanine, the CDR3 is 13 residues long. Only CDR3 DNA remains: 39 bases, in frame from the first base. The trim is 8 bases for V and 3 bases for J, with a gap of 14 bases between the germline ends. Based on the germline V gene, the CDR1 and CDR2 sequences are MNHEY and SVGEGT. The receptor chain draws on TRBV6-2 or TRBV6-3 and TRBJ2-7, with the D gene uncertain. The source is a male donor with early-stage non-small cell lung cancer. Sequencing used normal lung tissue next to the tumor, obtained at surgery. The CDR3 sequence is CASGDPPFYEQYF. The nucleotide sequence is given as TGTGCCAGCGGGGATCCCCCCTTCTACGAGCAGTACTTC.